The entry that follows covers one T cell receptor beta chain sequence. Data came from immunoSEQ multiplex PCR; TCRdb stores just in-frame clones and leaves some out. The sample carries fewer than 550,000 clones, 60% to 80% recorded once. This entry comes from a study of shared clonotypes between healthy human individuals. This receptor was taken from a woman aged 35 to 49 in good health. Some clones in this sample may be carry-over from other donors' samples. The sample taken for sequencing was PBMCs.

CDR3 residues: CASSGTGLAGDNEQFF. CDR3 sequence (DNA): TGTGCCAGCAGCGGGACGGGACTAGCGGGAGACAATGAGCAGTTCTTC. The genes are TRBV5-6 and TRBJ2-1; 14 bases fit TRBD2. Losses at the gene ends were 4 bases for V and 5 bases for J; bases not matched to a gene: 5. CDR3 size: 16 residues. Germline-derived CDR1 and CDR2 are SGHDT and YYEEEE.